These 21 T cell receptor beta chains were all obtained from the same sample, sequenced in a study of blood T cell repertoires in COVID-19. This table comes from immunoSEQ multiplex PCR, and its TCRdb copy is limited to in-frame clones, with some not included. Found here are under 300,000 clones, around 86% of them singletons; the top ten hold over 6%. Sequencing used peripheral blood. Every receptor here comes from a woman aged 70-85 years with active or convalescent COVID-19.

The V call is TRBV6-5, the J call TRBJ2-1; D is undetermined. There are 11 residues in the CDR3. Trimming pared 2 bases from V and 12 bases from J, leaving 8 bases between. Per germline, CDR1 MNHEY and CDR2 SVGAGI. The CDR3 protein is CASSYLAWQFF. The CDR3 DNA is TGTGCCAGCAGTTACCTGGCTTGGCAGTTCTTC.

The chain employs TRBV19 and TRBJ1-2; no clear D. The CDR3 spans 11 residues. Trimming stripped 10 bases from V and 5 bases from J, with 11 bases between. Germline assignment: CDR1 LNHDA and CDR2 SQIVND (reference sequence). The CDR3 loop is CATLRDYGYTF. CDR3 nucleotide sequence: TGTGCCACACTAAGAGATTATGGCTACACCTTC.

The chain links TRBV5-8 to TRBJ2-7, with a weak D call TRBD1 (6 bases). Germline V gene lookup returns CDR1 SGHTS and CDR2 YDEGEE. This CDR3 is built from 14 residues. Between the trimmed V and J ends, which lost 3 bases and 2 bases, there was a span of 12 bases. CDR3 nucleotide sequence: TGTGCCAGCAGCTGGCGACAGGACCCCTACGAGCAGTACTTC. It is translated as CASSWRQDPYEQYF.

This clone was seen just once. The DNA of the CDR3 is TGTGCCAGCAGTCGCGGGACGGATTATAGCAATCAGCCCCAGCATTTT. Translation: CASSRGTDYSNQPQHF. The rearrangement joins TRBV3-1 (or the pseudogene TRBV3-2) to TRBJ1-5, with D possibly being TRBD1 (5 bases). V gave up 6 bases and J gave up 0 bases, with 15 bases separating them. This CDR3 is built from 16 residues. Germline values: CDR1 LGHDT, CDR2 YNNKEL (reference sequence).

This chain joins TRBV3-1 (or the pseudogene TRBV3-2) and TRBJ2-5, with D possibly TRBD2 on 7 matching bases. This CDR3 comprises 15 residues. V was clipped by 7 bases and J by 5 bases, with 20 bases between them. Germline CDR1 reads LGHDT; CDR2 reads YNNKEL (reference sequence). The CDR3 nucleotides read TGTGCCAGCACCAGGGAGGGGGGGGCCTGGGAGACCCAGTACTTC. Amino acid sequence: CASTREGGAWETQYF.

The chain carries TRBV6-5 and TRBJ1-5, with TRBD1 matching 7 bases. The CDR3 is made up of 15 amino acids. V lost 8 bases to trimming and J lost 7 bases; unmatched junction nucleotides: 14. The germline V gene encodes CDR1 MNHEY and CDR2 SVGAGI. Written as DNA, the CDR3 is TGTGCCAGCGGACCGCAGGGGGGTGGGGACCAGCCCCAGCATTTT. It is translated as CASGPQGGGDQPQHF.

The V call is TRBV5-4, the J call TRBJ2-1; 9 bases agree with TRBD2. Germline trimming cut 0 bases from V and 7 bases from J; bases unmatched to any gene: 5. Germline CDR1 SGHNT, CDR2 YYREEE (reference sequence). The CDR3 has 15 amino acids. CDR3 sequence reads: CASSLGGLAGNEQFF. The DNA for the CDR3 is TGTGCCAGCAGCTTGGGGGGACTAGCTGGGAATGAGCAGTTCTTC. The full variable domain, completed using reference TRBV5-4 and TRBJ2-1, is ETGVTQSPTHLIKTRGQQVTLRCSSQSGHNTVSWYQQALGQGPQFIFQYYREEENGRGNFPPRFSGLQFPNYSSELNVNALELDDSALYLCASSLGGLAGNEQFFGPGTRLTVL.

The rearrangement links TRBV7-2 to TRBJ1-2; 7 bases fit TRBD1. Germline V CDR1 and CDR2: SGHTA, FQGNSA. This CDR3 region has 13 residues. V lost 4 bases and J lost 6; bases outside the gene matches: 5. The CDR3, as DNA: TGTGCCAGCAGCTGGACGACAGGGAATGGCTACACCTTC. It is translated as CASSWTTGNGYTF. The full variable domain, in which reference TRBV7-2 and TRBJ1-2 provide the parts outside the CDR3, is GAGVSQSPSNKVTEKGKDVELRCDPISGHTALYWYRQSLGQGLEFLIYFQGNSAPDKSGLPSDRFSAERTGGSVSTLTIQRTQQEDSAVYLCASSWTTGNGYTFGSGTRLTVV.

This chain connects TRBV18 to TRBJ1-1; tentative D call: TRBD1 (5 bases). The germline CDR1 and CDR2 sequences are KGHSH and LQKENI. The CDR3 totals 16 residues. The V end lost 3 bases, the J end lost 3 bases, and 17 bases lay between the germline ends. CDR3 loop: CASSPPQSGGHTEAFF. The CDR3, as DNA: TGTGCCAGCTCACCCCCACAGTCCGGGGGACACACTGAAGCTTTCTTT.

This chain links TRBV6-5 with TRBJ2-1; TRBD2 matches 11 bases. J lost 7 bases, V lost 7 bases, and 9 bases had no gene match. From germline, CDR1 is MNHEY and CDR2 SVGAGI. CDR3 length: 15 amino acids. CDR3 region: CASNLSGGAVNEQFF. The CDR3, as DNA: TGTGCCAGCAACCTTAGCGGGGGGGCGGTAAATGAGCAGTTCTTC.

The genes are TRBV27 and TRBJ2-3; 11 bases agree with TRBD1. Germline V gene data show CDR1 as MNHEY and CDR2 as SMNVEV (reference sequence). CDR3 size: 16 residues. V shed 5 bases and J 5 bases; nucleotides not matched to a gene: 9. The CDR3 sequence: CASSGRTGGVVDTQYF. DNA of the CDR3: TGTGCCAGCAGTGGACGGACAGGGGGCGTGGTAGATACGCAGTATTTT.

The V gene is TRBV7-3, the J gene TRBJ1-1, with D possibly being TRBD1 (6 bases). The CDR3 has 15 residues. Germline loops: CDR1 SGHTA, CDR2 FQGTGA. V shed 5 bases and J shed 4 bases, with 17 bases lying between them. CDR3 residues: CASSPSVGGGTEAFF. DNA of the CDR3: TGTGCCAGCAGCCCTAGTGTGGGAGGGGGCACTGAAGCTTTCTTT.

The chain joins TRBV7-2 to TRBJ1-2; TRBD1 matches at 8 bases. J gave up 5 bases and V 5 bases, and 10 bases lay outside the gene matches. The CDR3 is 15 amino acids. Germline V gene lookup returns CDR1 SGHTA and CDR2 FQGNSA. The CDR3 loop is CASSISGQGLYGYTF. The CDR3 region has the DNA TGTGCCAGCAGCATCTCCGGACAGGGACTTTATGGCTACACCTTC.

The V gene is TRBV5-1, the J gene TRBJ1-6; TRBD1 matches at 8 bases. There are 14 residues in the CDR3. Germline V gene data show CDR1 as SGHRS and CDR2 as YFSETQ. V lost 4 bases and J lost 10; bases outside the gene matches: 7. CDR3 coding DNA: TGCGCCAGCAGCGACGGACAGGGAGGGTCACCCCTCCACTTT. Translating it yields CASSDGQGGSPLHF.

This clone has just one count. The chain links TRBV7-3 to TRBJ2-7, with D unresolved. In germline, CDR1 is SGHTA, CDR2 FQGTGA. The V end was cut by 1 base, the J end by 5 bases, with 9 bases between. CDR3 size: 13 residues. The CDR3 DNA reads TGTGCCAGCAGCTTAAGTTCGTCGGACGAGCAGTACTTC. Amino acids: CASSLSSSDEQYF.

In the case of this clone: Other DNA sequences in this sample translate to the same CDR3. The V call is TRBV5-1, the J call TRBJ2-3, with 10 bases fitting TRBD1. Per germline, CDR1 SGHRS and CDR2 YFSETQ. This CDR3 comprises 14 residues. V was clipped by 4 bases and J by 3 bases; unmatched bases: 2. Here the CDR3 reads CASSPGQGTDTQYF. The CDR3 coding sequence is TGCGCCAGCAGCCCGGGACAGGGGACAGATACGCAGTATTTT.

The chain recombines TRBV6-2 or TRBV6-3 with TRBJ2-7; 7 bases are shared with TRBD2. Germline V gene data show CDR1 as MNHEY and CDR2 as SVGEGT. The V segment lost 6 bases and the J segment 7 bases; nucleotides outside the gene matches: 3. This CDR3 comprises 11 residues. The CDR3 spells CASSRGGEQYF. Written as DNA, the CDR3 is TGTGCCAGCAGCCGCGGGGGAGAGCAGTACTTC.

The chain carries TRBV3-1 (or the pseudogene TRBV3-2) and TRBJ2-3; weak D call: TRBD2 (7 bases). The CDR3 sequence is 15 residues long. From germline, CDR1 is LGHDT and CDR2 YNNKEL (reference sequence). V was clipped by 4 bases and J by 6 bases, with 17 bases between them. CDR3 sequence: CASSPHGGGLDTQYF. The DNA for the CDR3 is TGTGCCAGCAGCCCCCATGGGGGGGGGCTTGATACGCAGTATTTT.

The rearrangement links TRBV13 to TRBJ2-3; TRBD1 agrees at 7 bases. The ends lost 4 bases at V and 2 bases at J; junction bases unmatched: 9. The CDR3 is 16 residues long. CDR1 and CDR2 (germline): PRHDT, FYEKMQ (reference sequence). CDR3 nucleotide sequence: TGTGCCAGCAGCTACCGGGACAGTGACTCCACAGATACGCAGTATTTT. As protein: CASSYRDSDSTDTQYF.

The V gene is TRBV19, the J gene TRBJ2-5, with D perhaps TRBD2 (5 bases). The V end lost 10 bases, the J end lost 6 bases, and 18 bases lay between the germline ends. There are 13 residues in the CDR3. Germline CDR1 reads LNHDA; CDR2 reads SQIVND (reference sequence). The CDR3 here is CATGKGSMQTQYF. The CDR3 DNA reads TGTGCCACGGGGAAAGGTAGCATGCAGACCCAGTACTTC.

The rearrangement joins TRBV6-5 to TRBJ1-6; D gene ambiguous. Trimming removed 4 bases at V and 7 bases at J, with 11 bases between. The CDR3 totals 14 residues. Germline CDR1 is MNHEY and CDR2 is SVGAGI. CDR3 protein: CASSLREGNSPLHF. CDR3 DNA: TGTGCCAGCAGTTTGCGGGAGGGCAATTCACCCCTCCACTTT.